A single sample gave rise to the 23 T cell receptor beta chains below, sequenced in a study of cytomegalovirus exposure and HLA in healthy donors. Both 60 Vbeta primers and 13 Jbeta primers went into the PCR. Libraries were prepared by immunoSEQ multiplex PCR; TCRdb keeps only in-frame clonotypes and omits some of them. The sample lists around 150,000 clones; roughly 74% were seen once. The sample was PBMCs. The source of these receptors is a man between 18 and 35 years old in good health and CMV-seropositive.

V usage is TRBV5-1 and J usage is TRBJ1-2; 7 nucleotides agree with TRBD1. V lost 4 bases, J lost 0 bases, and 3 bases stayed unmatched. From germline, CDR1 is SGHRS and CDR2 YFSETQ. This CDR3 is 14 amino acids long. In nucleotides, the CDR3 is TGCGCCAGCAGCGCACAGGGGTCTAACTATGGCTACACCTTC. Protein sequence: CASSAQGSNYGYTF. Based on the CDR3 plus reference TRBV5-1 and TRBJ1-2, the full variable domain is KAGVTQTPRYLIKTRGQQVTLSCSPISGHRSVSWYQQTPGQGLQFLFEYFSETQRNKGNFPGRFSGRQFSNSRSEMNVSTLELGDSALYLCASSAQGSNYGYTFGSGTRLTVV.

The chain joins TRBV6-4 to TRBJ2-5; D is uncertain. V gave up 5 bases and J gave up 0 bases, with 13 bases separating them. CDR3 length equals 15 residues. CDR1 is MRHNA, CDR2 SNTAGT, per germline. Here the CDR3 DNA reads TGTGCCAGCAGTTTTCGTTTGGCCGACCAAGAGACCCAGTACTTC. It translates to CASSFRLADQETQYF.

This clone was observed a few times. The CDR3 DNA follows: TGTGCCAGCTCCGAACAGGGTATGAACACTGAAGCTTTCTTT. Translation: CASSEQGMNTEAFF. This chain joins TRBV28 and TRBJ1-1, with TRBD1 as a possible D gene (6 bases). The germline V gene encodes CDR1 MDHEN and CDR2 SYDVKM. The CDR3 spans 14 residues. V lost 8 bases and J lost 0, with 13 bases in between.

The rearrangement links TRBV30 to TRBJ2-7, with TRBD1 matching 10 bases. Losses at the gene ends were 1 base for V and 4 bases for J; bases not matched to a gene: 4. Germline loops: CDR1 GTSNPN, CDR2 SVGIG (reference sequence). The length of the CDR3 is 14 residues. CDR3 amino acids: CAWSGTGGRYEQYF. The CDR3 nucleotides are TGTGCCTGGAGTGGGACAGGGGGGCGGTACGAGCAGTACTTC. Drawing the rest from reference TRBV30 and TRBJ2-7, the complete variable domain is SQTIHQWPATLVQPVGSPLSLECTVEGTSNPNLYWYRQAAGRGLQLLFYSVGIGQISSEVPQNLSASRPQDRQFILSSKKLLLSDSGFYLCAWSGTGGRYEQYFGPGTRLTVT.

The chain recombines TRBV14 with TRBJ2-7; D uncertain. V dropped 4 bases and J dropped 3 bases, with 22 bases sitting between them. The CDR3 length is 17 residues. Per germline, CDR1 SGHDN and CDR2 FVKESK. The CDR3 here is CASSPTYKPRKSYEQYF. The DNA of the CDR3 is TGTGCCAGCAGCCCTACGTATAAGCCCCGTAAAAGCTACGAGCAGTACTTC.

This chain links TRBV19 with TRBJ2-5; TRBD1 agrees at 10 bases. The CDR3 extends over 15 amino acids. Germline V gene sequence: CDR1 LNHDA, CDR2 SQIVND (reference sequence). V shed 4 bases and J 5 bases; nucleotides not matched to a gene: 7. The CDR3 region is CASSTLGTGAETQYF. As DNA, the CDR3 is TGTGCCAGTAGTACTTTGGGGACAGGGGCCGAGACCCAGTACTTC. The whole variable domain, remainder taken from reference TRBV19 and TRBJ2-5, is DGGITQSPKYLFRKEGQNVTLSCEQNLNHDAMYWYRQDPGQGLRLIYYSQIVNDFQKGDIAEGYSVSREKKESFPLTVTSAQKNPTAFYLCASSTLGTGAETQYFGPGTRLLVL.

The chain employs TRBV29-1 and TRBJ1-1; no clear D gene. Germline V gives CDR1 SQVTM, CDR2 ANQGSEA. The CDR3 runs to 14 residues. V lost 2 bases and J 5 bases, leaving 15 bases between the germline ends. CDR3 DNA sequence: TGCAGCGTTGAACTGCAAAATAGGGAGACTGAAGCTTTCTTT. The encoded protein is CSVELQNRETEAFF.

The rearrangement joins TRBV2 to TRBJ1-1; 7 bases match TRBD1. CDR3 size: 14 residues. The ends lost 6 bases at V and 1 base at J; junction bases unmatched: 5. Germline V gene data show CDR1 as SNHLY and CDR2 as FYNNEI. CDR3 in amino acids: CASRNGQANTEAFF. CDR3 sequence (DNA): TGTGCCAGCAGGAACGGACAGGCGAACACTGAAGCTTTCTTT.

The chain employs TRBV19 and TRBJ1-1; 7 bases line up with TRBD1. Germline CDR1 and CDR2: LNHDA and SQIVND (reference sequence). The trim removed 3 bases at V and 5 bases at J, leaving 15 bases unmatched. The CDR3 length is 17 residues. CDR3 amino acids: CASSISRYSGGGTEAFF. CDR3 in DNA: TGTGCCAGTAGTATTAGTCGCTATTCAGGGGGTGGTACTGAAGCTTTCTTT.

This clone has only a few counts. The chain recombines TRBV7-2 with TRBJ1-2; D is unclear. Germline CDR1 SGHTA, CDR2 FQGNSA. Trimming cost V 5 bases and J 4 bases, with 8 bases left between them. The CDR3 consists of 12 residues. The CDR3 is CASSARGYGYTF. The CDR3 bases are TGTGCCAGCAGCGCGCGGGGCTATGGCTACACCTTC.

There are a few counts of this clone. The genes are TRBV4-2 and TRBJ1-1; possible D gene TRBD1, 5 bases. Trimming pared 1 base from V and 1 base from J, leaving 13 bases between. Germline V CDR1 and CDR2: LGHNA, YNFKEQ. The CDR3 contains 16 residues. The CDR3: CASSQAQGGANTEAFF. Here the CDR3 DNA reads TGTGCCAGCAGCCAAGCGCAGGGAGGGGCGAACACTGAAGCTTTCTTT.

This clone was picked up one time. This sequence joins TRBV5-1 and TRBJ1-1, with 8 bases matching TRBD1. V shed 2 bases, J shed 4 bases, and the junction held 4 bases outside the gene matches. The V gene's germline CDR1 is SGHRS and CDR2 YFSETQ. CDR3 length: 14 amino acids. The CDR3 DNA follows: TGCGCCAGCAGCTTCTTCCAGGGGGCCACTGAAGCTTTCTTT. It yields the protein CASSFFQGATEAFF.

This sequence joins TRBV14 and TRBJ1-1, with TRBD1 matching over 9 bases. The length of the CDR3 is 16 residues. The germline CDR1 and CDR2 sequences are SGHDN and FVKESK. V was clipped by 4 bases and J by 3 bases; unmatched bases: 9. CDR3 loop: CASSLSGTGTDTEAFF. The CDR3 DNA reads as TGTGCCAGCAGCCTATCCGGGACAGGGACGGACACTGAAGCTTTCTTT.

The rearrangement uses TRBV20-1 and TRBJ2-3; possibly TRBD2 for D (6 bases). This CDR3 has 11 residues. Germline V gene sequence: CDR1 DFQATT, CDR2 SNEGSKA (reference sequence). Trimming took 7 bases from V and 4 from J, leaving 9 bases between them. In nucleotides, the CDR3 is TGCAGTGTCCCGGGGGCAGATACGCAGTATTTT. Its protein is CSVPGADTQYF.

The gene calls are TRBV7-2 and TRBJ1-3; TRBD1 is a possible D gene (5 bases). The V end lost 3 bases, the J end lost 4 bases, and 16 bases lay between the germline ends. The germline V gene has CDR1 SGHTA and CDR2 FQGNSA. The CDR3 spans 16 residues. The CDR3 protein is CASSFQEGVSGNTIYF. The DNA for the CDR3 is TGTGCCAGCAGCTTCCAAGAAGGGGTCTCGGGAAACACCATATATTTT.

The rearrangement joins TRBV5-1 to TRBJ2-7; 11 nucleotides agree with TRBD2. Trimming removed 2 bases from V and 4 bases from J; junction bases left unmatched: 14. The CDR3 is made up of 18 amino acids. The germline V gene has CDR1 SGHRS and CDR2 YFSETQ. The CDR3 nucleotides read TGCGCCAGCAGCTTTCGGGGGCAGGCCGGGACTAGCGGATACGAGCAGTACTTC. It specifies CASSFRGQAGTSGYEQYF.

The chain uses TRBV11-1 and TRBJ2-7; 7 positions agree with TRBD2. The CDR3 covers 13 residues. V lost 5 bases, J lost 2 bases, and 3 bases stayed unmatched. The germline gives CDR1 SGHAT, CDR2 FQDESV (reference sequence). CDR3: CASSGGTTYEQYF. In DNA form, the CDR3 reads TGTGCCAGCAGCGGCGGGACTACCTACGAGCAGTACTTC.

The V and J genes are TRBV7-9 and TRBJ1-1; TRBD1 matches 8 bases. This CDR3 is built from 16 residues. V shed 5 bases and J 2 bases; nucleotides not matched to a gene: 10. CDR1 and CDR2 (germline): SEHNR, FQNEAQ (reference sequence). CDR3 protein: CASSGDRGAINTEAFF. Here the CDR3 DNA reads TGTGCCAGCAGCGGAGACAGGGGCGCAATAAACACTGAAGCTTTCTTT.

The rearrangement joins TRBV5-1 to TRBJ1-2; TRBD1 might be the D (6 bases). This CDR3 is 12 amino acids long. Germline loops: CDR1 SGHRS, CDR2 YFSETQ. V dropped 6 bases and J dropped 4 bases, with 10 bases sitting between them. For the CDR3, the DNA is TGCGCCAGCAAGCCGACAGGCTATGGCTACACCTTC. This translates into CASKPTGYGYTF.

The CDR3 is CAWTDRSYEQYF. CDR3 bases: TGTGCCTGGACCGACAGGTCCTACGAGCAGTACTTC. This chain links TRBV30 with TRBJ2-7; the D gene is possibly TRBD1 (6 bases). V was trimmed by 4 bases and J by 1 base, leaving 8 bases between them. Germline CDR1 GTSNPN, CDR2 SVGIG (reference sequence). The CDR3 length is 12 residues.

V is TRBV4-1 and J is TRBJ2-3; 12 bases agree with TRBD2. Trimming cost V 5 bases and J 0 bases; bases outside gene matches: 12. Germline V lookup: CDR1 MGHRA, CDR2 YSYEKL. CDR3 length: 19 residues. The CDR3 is CASSIRLAGADASTDTQYF. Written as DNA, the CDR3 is TGCGCCAGCAGCATCCGACTAGCGGGAGCCGATGCTAGCACAGATACGCAGTATTTT.

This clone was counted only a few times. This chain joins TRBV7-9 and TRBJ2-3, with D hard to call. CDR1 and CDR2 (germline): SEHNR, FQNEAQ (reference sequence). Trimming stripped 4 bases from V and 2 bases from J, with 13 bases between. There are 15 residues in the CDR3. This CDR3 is CASSSWMGLTDTQYF. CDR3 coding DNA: TGTGCCAGCAGCTCCTGGATGGGCCTCACAGATACGCAGTATTTT.

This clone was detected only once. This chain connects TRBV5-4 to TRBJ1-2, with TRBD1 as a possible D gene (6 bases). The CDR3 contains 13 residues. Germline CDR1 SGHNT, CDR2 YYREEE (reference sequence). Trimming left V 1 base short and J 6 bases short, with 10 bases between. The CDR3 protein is CASSLNRAHGYTF. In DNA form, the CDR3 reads TGTGCCAGCAGCTTGAACAGGGCCCATGGCTACACCTTC.